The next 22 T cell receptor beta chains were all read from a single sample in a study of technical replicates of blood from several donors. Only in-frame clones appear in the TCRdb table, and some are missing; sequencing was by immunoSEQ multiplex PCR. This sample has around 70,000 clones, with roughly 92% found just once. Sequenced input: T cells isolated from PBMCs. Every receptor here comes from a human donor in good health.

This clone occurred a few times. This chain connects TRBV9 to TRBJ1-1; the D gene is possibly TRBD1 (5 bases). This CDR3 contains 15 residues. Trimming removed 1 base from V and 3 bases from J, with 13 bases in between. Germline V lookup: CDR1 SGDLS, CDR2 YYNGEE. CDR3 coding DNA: TGTGCCAGCAGCGTAACGTGGGGCATAGACACTGAAGCTTTCTTT. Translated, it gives CASSVTWGIDTEAFF.

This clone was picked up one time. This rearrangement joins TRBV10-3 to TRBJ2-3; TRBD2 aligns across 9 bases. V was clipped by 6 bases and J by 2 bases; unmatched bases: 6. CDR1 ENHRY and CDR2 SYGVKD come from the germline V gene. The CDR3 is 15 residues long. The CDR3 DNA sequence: TGTGCCATCAGAGAACCGGGACTAGCCACAGATACGCAGTATTTT. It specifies CAIREPGLATDTQYF.

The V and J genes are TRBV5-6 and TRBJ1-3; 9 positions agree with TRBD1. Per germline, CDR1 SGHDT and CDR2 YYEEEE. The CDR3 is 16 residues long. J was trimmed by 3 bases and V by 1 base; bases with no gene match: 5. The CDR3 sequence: CASSLLGQGIGNTIYF. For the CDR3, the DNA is TGTGCCAGCAGCTTGTTAGGACAGGGGATTGGAAACACCATATATTTT.

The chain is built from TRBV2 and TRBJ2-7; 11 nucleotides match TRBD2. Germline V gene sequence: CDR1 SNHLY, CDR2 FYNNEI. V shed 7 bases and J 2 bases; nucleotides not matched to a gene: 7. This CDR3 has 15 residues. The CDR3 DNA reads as TGTGCCAGCATTCCCGGGACTAGCGGTGCCTACGAGCAGTACTTC. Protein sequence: CASIPGTSGAYEQYF.

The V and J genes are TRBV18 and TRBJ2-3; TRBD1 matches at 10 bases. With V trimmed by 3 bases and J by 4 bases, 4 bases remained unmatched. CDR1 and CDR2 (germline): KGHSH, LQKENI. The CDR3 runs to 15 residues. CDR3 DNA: TGTGCCAGCTCACCGGGACAGGGGACGGCAGATACGCAGTATTTT. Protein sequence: CASSPGQGTADTQYF.

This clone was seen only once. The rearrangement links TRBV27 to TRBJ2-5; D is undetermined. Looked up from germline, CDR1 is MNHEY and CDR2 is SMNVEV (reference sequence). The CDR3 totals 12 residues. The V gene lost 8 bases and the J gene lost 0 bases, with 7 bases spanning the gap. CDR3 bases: TGTGCCAGCCGAGGTTACCAAGAGACCCAGTACTTC. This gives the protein CASRGYQETQYF.

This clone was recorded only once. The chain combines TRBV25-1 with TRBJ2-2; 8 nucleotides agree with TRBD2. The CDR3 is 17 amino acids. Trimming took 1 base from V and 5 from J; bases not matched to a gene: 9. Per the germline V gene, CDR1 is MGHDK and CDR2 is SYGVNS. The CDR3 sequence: CASSEFRAGVDTGELFF. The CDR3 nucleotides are TGTGCCAGCAGTGAATTTCGAGCGGGAGTAGATACCGGGGAGCTGTTTTTT.

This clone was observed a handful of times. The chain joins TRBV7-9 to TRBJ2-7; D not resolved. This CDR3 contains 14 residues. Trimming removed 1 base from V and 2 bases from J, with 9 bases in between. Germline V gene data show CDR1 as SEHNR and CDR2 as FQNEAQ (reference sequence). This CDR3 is CASSLGFAAYEQYF. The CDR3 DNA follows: TGTGCCAGCAGCTTAGGATTCGCGGCCTACGAGCAGTACTTC. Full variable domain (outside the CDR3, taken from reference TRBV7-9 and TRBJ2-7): DTGVSQNPRHKITKRGQNVTFRCDPISEHNRLYWYRQTLGQGPEFLTYFQNEAQLEKSRLLSDRFSAERPKGSFSTLEIQRTEQGDSAMYLCASSLGFAAYEQYFGPGTRLTVT.

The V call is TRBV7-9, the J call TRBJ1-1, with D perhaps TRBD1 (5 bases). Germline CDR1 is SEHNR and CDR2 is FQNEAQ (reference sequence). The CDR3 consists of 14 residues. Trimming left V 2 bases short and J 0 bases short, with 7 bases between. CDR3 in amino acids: CASSLQGLNTEAFF. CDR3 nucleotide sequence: TGTGCCAGCAGCTTACAGGGCCTGAACACTGAAGCTTTCTTT.

CDR3: CASSFTSGHTGYTF. The CDR3 nucleotides read TGTGCCAGCAGTTTTACATCAGGACATACGGGCTACACCTTC. The rearrangement links TRBV27 to TRBJ1-2, with a tentative D call TRBD1 (5 bases). The germline V gene has CDR1 MNHEY and CDR2 SMNVEV (reference sequence). V was cut by 3 bases and J by 8 bases, with 16 bases left in between. The CDR3 length is 14 residues.

CDR3 protein: CASSWGKASGYTF. CDR3 coding DNA: TGTGCCAGCAGCTGGGGCAAAGCGAGTGGCTACACCTTC. The chain has TRBV6-5 and TRBJ1-2, with a tentative D call TRBD1 (5 bases). Germline values: CDR1 MNHEY, CDR2 SVGAGI. The CDR3 is 13 amino acids. V gave up 6 bases and J gave up 7 bases, with 15 bases separating them.

The CDR3 DNA is TGTGCCAGCAGCTTAGTTGAGGGAAGAAAAGAGACCCAGTACTTC. Translating gives CASSLVEGRKETQYF. J is TRBJ2-5 and V is TRBV7-9; tentative D call: TRBD2 (5 bases). The length of the CDR3 is 15 residues. Germline CDR1 reads SEHNR; CDR2 reads FQNEAQ (reference sequence). Trimming stripped 1 base from V and 3 bases from J, with 12 bases between.

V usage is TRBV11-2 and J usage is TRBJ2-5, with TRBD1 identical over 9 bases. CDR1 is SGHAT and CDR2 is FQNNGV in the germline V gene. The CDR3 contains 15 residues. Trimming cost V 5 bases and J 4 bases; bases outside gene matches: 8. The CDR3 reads CASSALRGQGETQYF. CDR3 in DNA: TGTGCCAGCAGCGCCCTCAGGGGACAGGGAGAGACCCAGTACTTC.

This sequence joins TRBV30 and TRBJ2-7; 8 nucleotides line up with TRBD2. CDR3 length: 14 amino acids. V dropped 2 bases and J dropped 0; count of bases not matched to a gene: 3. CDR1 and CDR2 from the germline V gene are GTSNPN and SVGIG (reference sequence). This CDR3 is CAWSLSGSSYEQYF. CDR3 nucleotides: TGTGCCTGGAGTTTAAGCGGGAGCTCCTACGAGCAGTACTTC.

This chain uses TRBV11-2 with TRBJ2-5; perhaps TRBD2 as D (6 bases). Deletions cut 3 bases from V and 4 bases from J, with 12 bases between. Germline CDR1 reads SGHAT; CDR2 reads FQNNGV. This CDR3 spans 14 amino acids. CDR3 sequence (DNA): TGTGCCAGCAGCTTCTCTATCGGGAGAGAGACCCAGTACTTC. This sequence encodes CASSFSIGRETQYF.

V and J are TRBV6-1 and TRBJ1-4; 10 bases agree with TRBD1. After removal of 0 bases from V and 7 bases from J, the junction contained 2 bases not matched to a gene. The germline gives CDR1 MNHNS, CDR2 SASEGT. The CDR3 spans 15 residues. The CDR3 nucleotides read TGTGCCAGCAGTGAAGCGACAGGGGGCGCTGAAAAACTGTTTTTT. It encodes CASSEATGGAEKLFF.

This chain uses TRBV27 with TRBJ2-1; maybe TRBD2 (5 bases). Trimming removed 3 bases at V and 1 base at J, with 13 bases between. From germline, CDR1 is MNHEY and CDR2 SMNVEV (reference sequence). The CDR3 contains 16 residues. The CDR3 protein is CASSLKASLSYNEQFF. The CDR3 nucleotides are TGTGCCAGCAGTTTGAAGGCTAGCTTATCCTACAATGAGCAGTTCTTC.

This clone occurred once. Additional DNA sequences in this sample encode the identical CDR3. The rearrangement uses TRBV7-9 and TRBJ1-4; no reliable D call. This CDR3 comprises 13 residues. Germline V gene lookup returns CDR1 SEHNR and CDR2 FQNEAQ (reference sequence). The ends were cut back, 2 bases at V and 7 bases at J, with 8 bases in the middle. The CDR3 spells CASSLSGAEKLFF. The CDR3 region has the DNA TGTGCCAGCAGCTTATCGGGTGCTGAAAAACTGTTTTTT.

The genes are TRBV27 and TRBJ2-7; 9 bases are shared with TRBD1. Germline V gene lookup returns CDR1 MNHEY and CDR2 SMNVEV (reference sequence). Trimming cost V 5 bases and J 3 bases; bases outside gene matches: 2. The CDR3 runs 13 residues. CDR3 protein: CASSRTGVYEQYF. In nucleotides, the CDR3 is TGTGCCAGCAGTAGGACAGGGGTCTACGAGCAGTACTTC.

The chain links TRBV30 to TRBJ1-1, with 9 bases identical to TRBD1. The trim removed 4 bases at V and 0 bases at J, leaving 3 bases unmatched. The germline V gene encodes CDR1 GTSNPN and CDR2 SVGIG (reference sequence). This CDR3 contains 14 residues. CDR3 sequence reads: CAWNRGRMNTEAFF. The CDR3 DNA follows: TGTGCCTGGAACAGGGGGCGAATGAACACTGAAGCTTTCTTT.

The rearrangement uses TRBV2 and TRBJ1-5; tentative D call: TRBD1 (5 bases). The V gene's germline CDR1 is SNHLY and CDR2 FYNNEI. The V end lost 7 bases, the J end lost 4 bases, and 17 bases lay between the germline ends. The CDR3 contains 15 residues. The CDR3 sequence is CASKVETADNQPQHF. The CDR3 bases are TGTGCCAGCAAGGTAGAGACAGCAGATAATCAGCCCCAGCATTTT.

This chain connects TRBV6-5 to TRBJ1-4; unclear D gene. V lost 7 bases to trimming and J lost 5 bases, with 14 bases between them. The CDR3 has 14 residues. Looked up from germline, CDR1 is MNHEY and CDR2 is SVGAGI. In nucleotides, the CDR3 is TGTGCCAGCAAGCGGGCGGGAACAAATGAAAAACTGTTTTTT. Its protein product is CASKRAGTNEKLFF.